These 11 T cell receptor beta chains came from one sample sequenced in a study of blood T cell repertoires in COVID-19. Clones were sequenced by immunoSEQ multiplex PCR, and TCRdb holds only the in-frame ones, with some missing. The sample includes some 350,000 clones, roughly 88% of them seen just once. Sequencing used PBMCs or T cells enriched from blood (not recorded which). The receptors come from a young man who had recovered from COVID-19.

The rearrangement joins TRBV5-5 to TRBJ1-4; 7 bases agree with TRBD1. Losses at the gene ends were 4 bases for V and 5 bases for J; bases not matched to a gene: 5. The length of the CDR3 is 14 residues. In germline, CDR1 is SGHKS, CDR2 YYEKEE (reference sequence). CDR3 residues: CASSAGQLNEKLFF. CDR3 bases: TGTGCCAGCAGCGCGGGACAGCTAAATGAAAAACTGTTTTTT.

The chain uses TRBV9 and TRBJ2-7, with 7 bases aligning to TRBD1. The germline V gene encodes CDR1 SGDLS and CDR2 YYNGEE. The CDR3 spans 13 residues. Trimming cost V 3 bases and J 5 bases; bases outside gene matches: 5. The CDR3 DNA reads TGTGCCAGCAGCGACAGACAGGGAGACGAGCAGTACTTC. It is translated as CASSDRQGDEQYF.

The genes are TRBV5-5 and TRBJ2-1; 7 bases line up with TRBD1. Per the germline V gene, CDR1 is SGHKS and CDR2 is YYEKEE (reference sequence). V gave up 3 bases and J gave up 8 bases; unmatched junction bases: 11. The CDR3 has 15 amino acids. This CDR3 reads CASSSGLTGIDEQFF. For the CDR3, the DNA is TGTGCCAGCAGCTCCGGCCTGACAGGGATCGATGAGCAGTTCTTC.

The chain joins TRBV4-2 to TRBJ2-3; D remains ambiguous. Germline CDR1 is LGHNA and CDR2 is YNFKEQ. The length of the CDR3 is 16 residues. V was cut by 1 base and J by 0 bases, with 11 bases left in between. DNA of the CDR3: TGTGCCAGCAGCCAAGTGACACATGCTAGCACAGATACGCAGTATTTT. Translated, it gives CASSQVTHASTDTQYF.

V is TRBV19 and J is TRBJ1-4, with D unresolved. Deletions cut 0 bases from V and 8 bases from J, with 13 bases between. The CDR3 has 15 amino acids. CDR1 and CDR2 (germline): LNHDA, SQIVND (reference sequence). The CDR3 sequence: CASSIDTGSREKLFF. CDR3 DNA sequence: TGTGCCAGTAGTATAGATACCGGATCGCGGGAAAAACTGTTTTTT.

The chain uses TRBV30 and TRBJ1-1, with 7 bases identical to TRBD1. The CDR3 contains 12 residues. V lost 5 bases to trimming and J lost 4 bases; unmatched junction nucleotides: 4. Germline CDR1 reads GTSNPN; CDR2 reads SVGIG (reference sequence). For the CDR3, the DNA is TGTGCCTGGTCCCAGGGGGGCACTGAAGCTTTCTTT. Amino acids: CAWSQGGTEAFF.

This chain uses TRBV4-1 with TRBJ1-4; TRBD1 agrees at 11 bases. Losses at the gene ends were 2 bases for V and 8 bases for J; bases not matched to a gene: 13. Germline loops: CDR1 MGHRA, CDR2 YSYEKL. This CDR3 has 18 residues. DNA for the CDR3: TGCGCCAGCAGCCAAAACCCCCGGGACAGGGGGTGGAGGGAAAAACTGTTTTTT. Protein sequence: CASSQNPRDRGWREKLFF.

This chain links TRBV11-2 with TRBJ1-1; D is ambiguous. V lost 5 bases and J 2 bases, leaving 6 bases between the germline ends. The CDR3 extends over 12 amino acids. Germline values: CDR1 SGHAT, CDR2 FQNNGV. The CDR3 loop reads CASSGRNTEAFF. The CDR3 coding sequence is TGTGCCAGCAGCGGCCGAAACACTGAAGCTTTCTTT.

This clone was seen just once. This sequence joins TRBV5-1 and TRBJ1-5, with D maybe TRBD1 (5 bases). CDR1 and CDR2 (germline): SGHRS, YFSETQ. Between the trimmed V and J ends, which lost 1 base and 2 bases, there was a span of 7 bases. The CDR3 spans 14 residues. Here the CDR3 reads CASSLWGGNQPQHF. CDR3 bases: TGCGCCAGCAGCTTGTGGGGGGGCAATCAGCCCCAGCATTTT.

The V and J genes are TRBV24-1 and TRBJ1-1; 9 nucleotides align to TRBD1. The CDR3 consists of 15 residues. Germline V gene data show CDR1 as KGHDR and CDR2 as SFDVKD. With 4 bases clipped from V and 1 base from J, the junction kept 3 bases outside the gene matches. The CDR3 loop is CATSETGGGNTEAFF. For the CDR3, the DNA is TGTGCCACCAGTGAAACAGGGGGCGGGAACACTGAAGCTTTCTTT.

The chain has TRBV2 and TRBJ2-5, with D perhaps TRBD1 (6 bases). Germline CDR1 and CDR2: SNHLY and FYNNEI. Trimming removed 6 bases at V and 2 bases at J, with 13 bases between. The CDR3 consists of 14 residues. CDR3 residues: CASRYGQKQETQYF. In nucleotides, the CDR3 is TGTGCCAGCAGATACGGACAGAAGCAAGAGACCCAGTACTTC. Full variable domain (remainder filled in from reference TRBV2 and TRBJ2-5): EPEVTQTPSHQVTQMGQEVILRCVPISNHLYFYWYRQILGQKVEFLVSFYNNEISEKSEIFDDQFSVERPDGSNFTLKIRSTKLEDSAMYFCASRYGQKQETQYFGPGTRLLVL.